This T cell receptor (beta chain) stems from a study of blood T cell repertoires in COVID-19. Study-wide context: Acute and convalescent COVID-19 samples came from the United States, Italy and Spain. PBMCs, B-cell-depleted T cells, or T cells were the source of the cDNA or gDNA that made up the material.

While infection was still active, Seattle patients were enrolled and then followed longitudinally. Methods used by the authors: From reference gene primer amplification, estimates of nucleated cell counts were derived. Measured with immunoSEQ multiplex PCR; TCRdb has only the in-frame clones, and not every one. The DNA gave D and trimming, while V, J and clone size come from that table. The sample shows around 220,000 clones, 84% of them seen only once. V shed 4 bases, J shed 4 bases, and the junction held 8 bases outside the gene matches. The CDR3 length is 15 residues. Germline V CDR1 and CDR2: MNHEY, SVGAGI.

The sample was peripheral blood. The receptor was derived from a woman aged 80 or over with COVID-19, enrolled during active disease. This sequence joins TRBV6-5 and TRBJ1-2; 8 nucleotides match TRBD1. In DNA form, the CDR3 reads TGTGCCAGCAGTTCTTCAGGGGGCTCTCCCTATGGCTACACCTTC. It is translated as CASSSSGGSPYGYTF.